These T cell receptor beta chains were read from a single sample in a study of T-cell reconstitution after alpha-beta-depleted transplantation in children. Using its own MiXCR run on the PCR reads, TCRdb lists one record per CDR3 protein. Counted here are 450,000 to 600,000 distinct CDR3 sequences, approximately 16% occurring once; the ten biggest clones make up roughly 3.3%. This specimen consisted of PBMCs from the stem cell graft donor, obtained from the stem cell graft. Every receptor here comes from a human donor who donated a stem cell graft to a child with acute lymphoblastic leukemia. The CDR3 runs from the conserved cysteine through the conserved F or W. The D gene is left open where the match is weak. Not all rows give a size; the values are once, few, many and, for expanded clones, a class.

V gene	J gene	D gene	clone size	CDR3 DNA	CDR3 protein
TRBV30	TRBJ1-1	NA	few	TGTGCCTGGAGTGTACGGGGGGACACTGAAGCTTTCTTT	CAWSVRGDTEAFF
TRBV7-9	TRBJ2-3	TRBD1	NA	TGTGCCAGCAGCTTACGGGACAGGGTAGAAGATACGCAGTATTTT	CASSLRDRVEDTQYF
TRBV20-1	TRBJ1-2	NA	few	TGCAGTGCCACGGGATCTAAGAAAGGCTACACCTTC	CSATGSKKGYTF
TRBV29-1	TRBJ2-2	NA	NA	TGCAGCGCCACCAAAGGAGGGGAGCTGTTTTTT	CSATKGGELFF
TRBV18	TRBJ2-5	TRBD2	few	TGTGCCAGCTCACCTCAGACTAGCGGCAGACTAGAGACCCAGTACTTC	CASSPQTSGRLETQYF
TRBV5-1	TRBJ2-3	NA	few	TGCGCCAGCAGTCCTTTAGAAGGGGGGGGCGCAGATACGCAGTATTTT	CASSPLEGGGADTQYF
TRBV12-3/TRBV12-4	TRBJ1-1	NA	few	TGTGCCACAGTGGCCGGGATGAACACTGAAGCTTTCTTT	CATVAGMNTEAFF
TRBV19	TRBJ1-1	NA	NA	TGTGCCAGTAGTCCCGGGACCATGAACACTGAAGCTTTCTTT	CASSPGTMNTEAFF
TRBV27	TRBJ1-5	TRBD1	few	TGTGCCAGCAGTCTCACCTACACAGGGGGAGGCAATCAGCCCCAGCATTTT	CASSLTYTGGGNQPQHF
TRBV27	TRBJ2-1	NA	few	TGTGCCAGCAGTTACAGCGCCTTTTACAATGAGCAGTTCTTC	CASSYSAFYNEQFF
TRBV12-3/TRBV12-4	TRBJ2-2	NA	NA	TGTGCCAGCAGTTTTAGTGGAGCCAACACCGGGGAGCTGTTTTTT	CASSFSGANTGELFF
TRBV5-6	TRBJ2-7	NA	many	TGTGCCAGCAGCCTACAGGGACTCTACGAGCAGTACTTC	CASSLQGLYEQYF
TRBV4-1	TRBJ1-4	NA	few	TGCGCCAGCAGCCATCTCGGCCAGAAGGGTGAAAAACTGTTTTTT	CASSHLGQKGEKLFF